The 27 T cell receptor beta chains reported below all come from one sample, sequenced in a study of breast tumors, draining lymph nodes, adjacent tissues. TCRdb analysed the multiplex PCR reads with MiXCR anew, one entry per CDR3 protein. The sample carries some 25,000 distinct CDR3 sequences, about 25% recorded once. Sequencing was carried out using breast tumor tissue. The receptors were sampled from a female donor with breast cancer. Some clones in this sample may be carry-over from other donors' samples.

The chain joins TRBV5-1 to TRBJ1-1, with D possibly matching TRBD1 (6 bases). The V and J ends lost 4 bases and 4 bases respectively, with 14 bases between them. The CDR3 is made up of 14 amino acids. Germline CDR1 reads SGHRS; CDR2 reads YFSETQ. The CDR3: CASSPTRGVTEAFF. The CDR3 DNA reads TGCGCCAGCAGCCCTACCAGGGGTGTCACTGAAGCTTTCTTT.

DNA for the CDR3: TGCAGTGCTAGAGATGATAGGTCCTTCCTTAGGAGACCCTCCTACAATGAGCAGTTCTTC. It specifies CSARDDRSFLRRPSYNEQFF. The chain has TRBV20-1 and TRBJ2-1; D is unresolved. This CDR3 comprises 20 residues. The V end lost 0 bases, the J end lost 0 bases, and 24 bases lay between the germline ends. Germline-derived CDR1 and CDR2 are DFQATT and SNEGSKA (reference sequence).

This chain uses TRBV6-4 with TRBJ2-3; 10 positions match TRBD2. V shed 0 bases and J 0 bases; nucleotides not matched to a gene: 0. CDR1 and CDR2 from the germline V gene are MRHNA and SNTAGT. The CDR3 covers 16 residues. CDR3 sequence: CASSDSTSGSTDTQYF. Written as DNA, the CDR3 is TGTGCCAGCAGTGACTCGACTAGCGGGAGCACAGATACGCAGTATTTT.

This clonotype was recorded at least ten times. CDR3 sequence: CASSQDRLVYEQFF. The CDR3 bases are TGTGCCAGCAGCCAAGATAGACTAGTTTATGAGCAGTTCTTC. The chain employs TRBV3-1 and TRBJ2-1; D is possibly TRBD2 (6 bases). The V end was cut by 0 bases, the J end by 8 bases, with 11 bases between. The CDR3 totals 14 residues. Germline loops: CDR1 LGHDT, CDR2 YNNKEL (reference sequence).

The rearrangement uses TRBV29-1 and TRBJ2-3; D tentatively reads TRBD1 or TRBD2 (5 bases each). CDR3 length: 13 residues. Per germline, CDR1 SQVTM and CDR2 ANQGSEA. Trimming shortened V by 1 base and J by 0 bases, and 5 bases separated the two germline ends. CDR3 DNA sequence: TGCAGCGTTGAAGGGGACAGCACAGATACGCAGTATTTT. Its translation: CSVEGDSTDTQYF.

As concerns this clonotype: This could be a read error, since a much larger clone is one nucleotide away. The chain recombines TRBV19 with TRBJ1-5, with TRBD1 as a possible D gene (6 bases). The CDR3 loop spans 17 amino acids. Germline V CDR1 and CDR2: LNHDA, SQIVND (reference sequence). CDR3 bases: TGTGCCAGTAGTATAGCCCCTTGGACCGGGGGCAATCAGCCCCAGCCTTTT. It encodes CASSIAPWTGGNQPQPF.

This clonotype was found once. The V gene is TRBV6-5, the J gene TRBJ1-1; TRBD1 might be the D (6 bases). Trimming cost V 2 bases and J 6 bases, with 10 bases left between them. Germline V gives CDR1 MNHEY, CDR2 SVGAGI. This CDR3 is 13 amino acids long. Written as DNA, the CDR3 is TGTGCCAGCAGTTACGACACAGGGTCTGAAGCTTTCTTT. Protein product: CASSYDTGSEAFF.

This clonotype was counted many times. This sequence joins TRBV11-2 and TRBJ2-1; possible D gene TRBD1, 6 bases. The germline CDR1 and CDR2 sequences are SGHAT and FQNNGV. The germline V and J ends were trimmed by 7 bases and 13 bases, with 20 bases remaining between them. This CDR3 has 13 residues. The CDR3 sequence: CASTPPEGTKQFF. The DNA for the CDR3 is TGTGCCAGCACCCCACCTGAGGGGACAAAACAGTTCTTC.

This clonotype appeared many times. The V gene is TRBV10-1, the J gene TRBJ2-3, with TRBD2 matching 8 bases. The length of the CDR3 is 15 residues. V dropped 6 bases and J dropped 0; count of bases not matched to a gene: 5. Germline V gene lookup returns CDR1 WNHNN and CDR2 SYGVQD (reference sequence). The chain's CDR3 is CASRPSGSSTDTQYF. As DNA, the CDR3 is TGCGCCAGCAGGCCCAGCGGGAGTAGCACAGATACGCAGTATTTT.

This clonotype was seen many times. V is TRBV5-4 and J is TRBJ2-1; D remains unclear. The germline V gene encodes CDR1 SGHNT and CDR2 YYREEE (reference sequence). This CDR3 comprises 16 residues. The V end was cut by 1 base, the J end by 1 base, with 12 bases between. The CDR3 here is CASSLFSSRSYNEQFF. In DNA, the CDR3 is TGTGCCAGCAGCTTGTTTAGTTCGCGATCCTACAATGAGCAGTTCTTC.

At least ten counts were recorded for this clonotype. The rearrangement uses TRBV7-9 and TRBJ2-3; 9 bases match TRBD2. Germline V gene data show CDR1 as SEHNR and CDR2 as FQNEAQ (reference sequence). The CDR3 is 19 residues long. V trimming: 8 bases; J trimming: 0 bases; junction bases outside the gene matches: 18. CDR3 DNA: TGTGCCAGCGGGACCCCGGGATTTAGGACTAGCGATAGCACAGATACGCAGTATTTT. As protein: CASGTPGFRTSDSTDTQYF.

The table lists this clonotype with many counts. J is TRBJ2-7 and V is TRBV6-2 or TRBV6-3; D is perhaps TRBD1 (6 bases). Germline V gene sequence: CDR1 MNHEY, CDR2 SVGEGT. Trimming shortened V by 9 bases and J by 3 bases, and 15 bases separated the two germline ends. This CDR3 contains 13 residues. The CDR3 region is CASQGIGGYEQYF. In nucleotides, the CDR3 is TGTGCCAGTCAGGGGATTGGAGGCTACGAGCAGTACTTC.

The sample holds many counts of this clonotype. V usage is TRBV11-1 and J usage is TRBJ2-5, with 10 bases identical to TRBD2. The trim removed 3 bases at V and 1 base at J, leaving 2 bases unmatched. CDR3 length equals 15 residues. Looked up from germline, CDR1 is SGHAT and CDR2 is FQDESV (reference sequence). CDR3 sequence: CASSFRLAGQETQYF. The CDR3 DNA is TGTGCCAGCAGCTTTAGACTAGCGGGCCAAGAGACCCAGTACTTC.

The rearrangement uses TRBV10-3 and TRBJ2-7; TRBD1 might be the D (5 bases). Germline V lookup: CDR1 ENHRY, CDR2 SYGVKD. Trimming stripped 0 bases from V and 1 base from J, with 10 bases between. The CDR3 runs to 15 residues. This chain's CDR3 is CAISESTDASYEQYF. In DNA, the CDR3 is TGTGCCATCAGTGAGTCGACAGACGCATCCTACGAGCAGTACTTC.

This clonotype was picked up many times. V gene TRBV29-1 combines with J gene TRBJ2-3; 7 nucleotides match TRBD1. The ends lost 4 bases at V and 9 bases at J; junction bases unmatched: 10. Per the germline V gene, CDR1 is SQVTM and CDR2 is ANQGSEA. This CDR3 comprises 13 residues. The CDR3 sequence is CSVAGLGGATQYF. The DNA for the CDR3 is TGCAGCGTTGCGGGGTTAGGGGGCGCGACGCAGTATTTT.

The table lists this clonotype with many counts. CDR3 sequence reads: CAWSGLHTSYF. Here the CDR3 DNA reads TGTGCCTGGAGCGGACTTCATACTTCGTACTTC. V and J are TRBV30 and TRBJ2-7; a weak D match, TRBD2 (5 bases). CDR3 length: 11 residues. V was clipped by 3 bases and J by 12 bases, with 15 bases between them. CDR1 and CDR2 from the germline V gene are GTSNPN and SVGIG (reference sequence).

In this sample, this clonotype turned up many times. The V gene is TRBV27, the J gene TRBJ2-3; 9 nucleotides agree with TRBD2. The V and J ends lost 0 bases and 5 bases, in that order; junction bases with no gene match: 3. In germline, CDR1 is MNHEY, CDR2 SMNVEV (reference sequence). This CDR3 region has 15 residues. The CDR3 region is CASSLSSLAGDTQYF. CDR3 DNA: TGTGCCAGCAGTTTATCGTCACTAGCGGGAGATACGCAGTATTTT.

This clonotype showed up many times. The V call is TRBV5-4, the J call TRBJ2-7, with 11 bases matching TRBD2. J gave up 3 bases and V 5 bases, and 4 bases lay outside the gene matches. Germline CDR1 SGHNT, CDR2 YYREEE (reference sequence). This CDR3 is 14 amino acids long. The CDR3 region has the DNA TGTGCCAGCAGTACTAGCGGGAGTAACTACGAGCAGTACTTC. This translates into CASSTSGSNYEQYF. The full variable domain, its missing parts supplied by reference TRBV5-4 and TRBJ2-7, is ETGVTQSPTHLIKTRGQQVTLRCSSQSGHNTVSWYQQALGQGPQFIFQYYREEENGRGNFPPRFSGLQFPNYSSELNVNALELDDSALYLCASSTSGSNYEQYFGPGTRLTVT.

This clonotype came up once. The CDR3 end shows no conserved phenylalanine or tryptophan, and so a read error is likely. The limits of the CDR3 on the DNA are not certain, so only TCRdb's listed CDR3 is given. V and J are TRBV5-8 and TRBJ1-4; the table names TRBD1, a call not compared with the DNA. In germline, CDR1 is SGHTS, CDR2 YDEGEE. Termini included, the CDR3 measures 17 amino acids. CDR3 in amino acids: CASSLDLETGANERPFL.

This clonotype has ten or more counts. The CDR3 nucleotides read TGTGCCAGCAGCCAAGAGGCAGGGGGCCTCAATTCACCCCTCCACTTT. Protein sequence: CASSQEAGGLNSPLHF. The chain links TRBV4-2 to TRBJ1-6; 8 nucleotides align to TRBD1. This CDR3 is 16 amino acids long. The V segment lost 0 bases and the J segment 7 bases; nucleotides outside the gene matches: 5. Germline V gives CDR1 LGHNA, CDR2 YNFKEQ.

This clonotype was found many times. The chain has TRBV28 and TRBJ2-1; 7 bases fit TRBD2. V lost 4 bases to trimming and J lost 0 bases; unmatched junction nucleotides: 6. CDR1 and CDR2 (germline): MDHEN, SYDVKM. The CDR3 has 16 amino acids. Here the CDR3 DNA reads TGTGCCAGCAGTTCCCTAGCGGTACTCTCCTACAATGAGCAGTTCTTC. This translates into CASSSLAVLSYNEQFF.

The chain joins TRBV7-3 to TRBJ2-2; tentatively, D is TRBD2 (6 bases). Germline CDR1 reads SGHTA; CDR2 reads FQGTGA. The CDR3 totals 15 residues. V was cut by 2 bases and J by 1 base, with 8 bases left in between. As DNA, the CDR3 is TGTGCCAGCAGCTTACTCGGGGGGAACACCGGGGAGCTGTTTTTT. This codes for CASSLLGGNTGELFF.

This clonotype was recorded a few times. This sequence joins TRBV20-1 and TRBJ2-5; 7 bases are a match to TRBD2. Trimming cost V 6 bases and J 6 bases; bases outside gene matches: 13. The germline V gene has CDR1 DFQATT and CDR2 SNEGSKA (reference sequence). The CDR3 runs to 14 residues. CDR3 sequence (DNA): TGCAGTGCGCCCTACGGCGGGAGTGGGAAGACCCAGTACTTC. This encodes CSAPYGGSGKTQYF.

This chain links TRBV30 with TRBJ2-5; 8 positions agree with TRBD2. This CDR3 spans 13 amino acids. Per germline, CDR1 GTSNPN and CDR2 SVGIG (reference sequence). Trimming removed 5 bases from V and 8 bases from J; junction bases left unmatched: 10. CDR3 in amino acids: CAWGGLGKITQYF. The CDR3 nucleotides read TGTGCCTGGGGGGGACTAGGCAAGATAACCCAGTACTTC.

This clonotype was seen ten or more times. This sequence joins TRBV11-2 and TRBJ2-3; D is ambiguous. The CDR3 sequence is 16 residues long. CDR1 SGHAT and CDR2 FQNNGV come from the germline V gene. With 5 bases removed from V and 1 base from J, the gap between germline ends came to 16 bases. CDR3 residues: CASSPAPGPRTDTQYF. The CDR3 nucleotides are TGTGCCAGCAGCCCAGCCCCGGGTCCCCGCACAGATACGCAGTATTTT.

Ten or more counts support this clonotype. CDR3 protein: CSARGVANEQFF. Written as DNA, the CDR3 is TGCAGTGCTAGAGGGGTAGCCAATGAGCAGTTCTTC. The chain joins TRBV20-1 to TRBJ2-1; D is ambiguous. V was trimmed by 1 base and J by 6 bases, leaving 7 bases between them. Per germline, CDR1 DFQATT and CDR2 SNEGSKA (reference sequence). The CDR3 extends over 12 amino acids.

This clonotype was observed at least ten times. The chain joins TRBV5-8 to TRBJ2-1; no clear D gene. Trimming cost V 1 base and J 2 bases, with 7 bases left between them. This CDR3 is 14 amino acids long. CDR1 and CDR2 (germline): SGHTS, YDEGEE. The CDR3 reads CASSLRLPYNEQFF. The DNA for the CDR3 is TGTGCCAGCAGCTTGAGGCTCCCCTACAATGAGCAGTTCTTC. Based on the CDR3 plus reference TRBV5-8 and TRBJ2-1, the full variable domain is EAGVTQSPTHLIKTRGQQATLRCSPISGHTSVYWYQQALGLGLQFLLWYDEGEERNRGNFPPRFSGRQFPNYSSELNVNALELEDSALYLCASSLRLPYNEQFFGPGTRLTVL.